This TCR beta chain was sequenced for a study of cytomegalovirus exposure and HLA in healthy donors. Study findings and constraints: Most likely, a cluster of highly shared sequence variants arose as a sequencing artifact. As was reported, the HLA-A and HLA-B alleles of most subjects were accurately predicted from TCR beta sequences. Most TCR sequences were rare, but some public TCRs occurred in many donors. Association of 16,951 TCR beta sequences with HLA alleles was found at 0.05 false discovery rate in a later analysis.

This PCR relied on a set of 60 Vbeta primers and 13 Jbeta primers. Clones were read by immunoSEQ multiplex PCR, and TCRdb kept only the in-frame ones, dropping some. Of roughly 110,000 clones detected, around 80% appear once; the ten largest clones hold 3.6%. Details on this clone: Its specificity is not known.

Looked up from germline, CDR1 is MNHEY and CDR2 is SMNVEV (reference sequence). Trimming removed 2 bases at V and 7 bases at J, with 21 bases between. CDR3 length: 17 residues. This chain joins TRBV27 and TRBJ1-5, with D tentatively TRBD1 (6 bases). Sequencing input: PBMCs. The receptor comes from a man between 60 and 70 years old in good health and CMV-seronegative. The CDR3: CASSLILGPSGGQPQHF. For the CDR3, the DNA is TGTGCCAGCAGTTTAATTCTGGGGCCCTCGGGGGGCCAGCCCCAGCATTTT.